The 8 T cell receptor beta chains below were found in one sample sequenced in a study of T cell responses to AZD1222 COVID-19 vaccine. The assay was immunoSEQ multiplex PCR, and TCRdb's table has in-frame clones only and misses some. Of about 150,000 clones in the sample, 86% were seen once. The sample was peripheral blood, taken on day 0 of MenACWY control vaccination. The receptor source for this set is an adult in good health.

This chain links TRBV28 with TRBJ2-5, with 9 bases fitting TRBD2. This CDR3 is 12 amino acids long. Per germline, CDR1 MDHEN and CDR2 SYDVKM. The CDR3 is CVIGRGGETQYF. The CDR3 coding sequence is TGTGTCATAGGGCGGGGGGGAGAGACCCAGTACTTC.

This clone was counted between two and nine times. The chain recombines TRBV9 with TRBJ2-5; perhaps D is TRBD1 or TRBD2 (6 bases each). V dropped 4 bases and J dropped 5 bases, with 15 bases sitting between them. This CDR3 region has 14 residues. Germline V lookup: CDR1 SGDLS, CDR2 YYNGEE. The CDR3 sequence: CASSPVGGRETQYF. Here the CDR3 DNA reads TGTGCCAGCAGCCCAGTTGGGGGGCGGGAGACCCAGTACTTC.

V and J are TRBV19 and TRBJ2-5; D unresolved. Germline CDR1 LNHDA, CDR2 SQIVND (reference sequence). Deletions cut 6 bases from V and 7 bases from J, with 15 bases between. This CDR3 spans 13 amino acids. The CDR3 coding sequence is TGTGCCAGTAGCCCGGAGTTCCGTGGGACCCAGTACTTC. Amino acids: CASSPEFRGTQYF.

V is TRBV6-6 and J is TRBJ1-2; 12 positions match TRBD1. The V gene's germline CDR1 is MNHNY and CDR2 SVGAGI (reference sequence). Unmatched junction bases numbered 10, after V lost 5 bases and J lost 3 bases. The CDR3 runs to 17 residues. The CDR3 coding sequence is TGTGCCAGCAGTCCCAGGCGGGACAGGGGGCACTACTATGGCTACACCTTC. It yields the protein CASSPRRDRGHYYGYTF.

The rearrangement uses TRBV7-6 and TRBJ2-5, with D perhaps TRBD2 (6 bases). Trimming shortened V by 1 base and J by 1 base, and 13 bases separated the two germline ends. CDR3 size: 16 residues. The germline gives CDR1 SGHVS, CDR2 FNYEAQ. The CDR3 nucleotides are TGTGCCAGCAGCTTAGGGGTAGCGGAGACCCAAGAGACCCAGTACTTC. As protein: CASSLGVAETQETQYF.

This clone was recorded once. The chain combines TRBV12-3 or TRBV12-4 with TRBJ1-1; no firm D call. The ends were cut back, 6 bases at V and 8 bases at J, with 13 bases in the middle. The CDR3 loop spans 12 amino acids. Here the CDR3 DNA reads TGTGCCAGCAGCCACAAGGGAAACGAAGCTTTCTTT. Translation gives CASSHKGNEAFF.

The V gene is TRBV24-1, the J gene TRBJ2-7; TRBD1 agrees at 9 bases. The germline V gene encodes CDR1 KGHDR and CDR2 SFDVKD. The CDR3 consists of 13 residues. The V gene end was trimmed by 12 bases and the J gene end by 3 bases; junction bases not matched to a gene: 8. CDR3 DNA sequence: TGTGCCGCCCGAGGGACAGGGTACTACGAGCAGTACGTC. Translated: CAARGTGYYEQYV.

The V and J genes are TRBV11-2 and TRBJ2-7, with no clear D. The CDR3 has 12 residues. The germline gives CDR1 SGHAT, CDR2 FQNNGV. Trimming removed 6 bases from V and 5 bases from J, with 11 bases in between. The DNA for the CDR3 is TGTGCCAGCAGATCGGTAGGCCACGAGCAGTACTTC. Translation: CASRSVGHEQYF.